The clone carrying this TCR beta chain was detected many times. The antigen remains unidentified. The data are from a study of post-analysis software for immune sequencing data. Study results and limitations: In patients, TRBV5-6, TRBV5-1 and TRBV20-1 belonged to five TRBV segments found more frequently than in controls.

The TCR beta cDNA libraries contained unique molecular identifiers. Using its own MiXCR run on the PCR reads, TCRdb lists one record per CDR3 protein. Among 150,000 to 200,000 distinct CDR3 sequences, around 30% were seen once, and the ten largest hold approximately 1.5%. Germline V gives CDR1 MNHNS, CDR2 SASEGT. The CDR3 totals 16 residues. Trimming cost V 3 bases and J 0 bases, with 9 bases left between them. Sequenced input: blood. The J gene is TRBJ1-6, the V gene TRBV6-1, with D unresolved. The sequence came from a girl aged 10 to 17 with multiple sclerosis. CDR3 amino acids: CASSEGPSSYNSPLHF. The CDR3 DNA reads TGTGCCAGCAGTGAGGGCCCGAGCTCCTATAATTCACCCCTCCACTTT.